The entry below gives a single TCR beta chain sequence along with its context. This entry belongs to a study of blood T cell repertoires in COVID-19. About the study: There were acute and convalescent COVID-19 samples, and they came from the United States, Italy and Spain.

As processed by the authors: It was from reference gene primer amplification that nucleated cell counts were estimated. Clones were sequenced by immunoSEQ multiplex PCR, and TCRdb holds only the in-frame ones, with some missing. That table is the source of V, J and clone size, and D and trimming were worked out from the DNA. The data contain about 300,000 clones, roughly 89% of them singletons. Germline loops: CDR1 MDHEN, CDR2 SYDVKM. V dropped 5 bases and J dropped 3 bases, with 10 bases sitting between them. The CDR3 consists of 13 residues. Sequencing input: peripheral blood. The chain joins TRBV28 to TRBJ2-5; a weak D match, TRBD2 (5 bases). This receptor was obtained from a woman aged 30 to 39 with COVID-19, enrolled during active disease. The CDR3 nucleotides are TGTGCCAGCAGTCGATCGGGGAAAGAGACCCAGTACTTC. As protein: CASSRSGKETQYF. Looking up the rest from reference TRBV28 and TRBJ2-5 gives the full variable domain: DVKVTQSSRYLVKRTGEKVFLECVQDMDHENMFWYRQDPGLGLRLIYFSYDVKMKEKGDIPEGYSVSREKKERFSLILESASTNQTSMYLCASSRSGKETQYFGPGTRLLVL.